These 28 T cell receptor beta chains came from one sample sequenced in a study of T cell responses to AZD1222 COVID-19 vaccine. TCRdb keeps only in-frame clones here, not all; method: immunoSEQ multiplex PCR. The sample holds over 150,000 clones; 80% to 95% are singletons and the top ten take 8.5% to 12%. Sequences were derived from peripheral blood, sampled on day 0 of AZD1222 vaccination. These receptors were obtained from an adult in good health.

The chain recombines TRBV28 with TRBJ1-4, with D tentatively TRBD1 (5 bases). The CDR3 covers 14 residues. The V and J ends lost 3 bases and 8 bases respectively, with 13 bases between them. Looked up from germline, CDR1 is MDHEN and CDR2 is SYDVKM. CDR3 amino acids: CASSFPRAREKLFF. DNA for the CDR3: TGTGCCAGCAGTTTTCCCAGGGCACGGGAAAAACTGTTTTTT.

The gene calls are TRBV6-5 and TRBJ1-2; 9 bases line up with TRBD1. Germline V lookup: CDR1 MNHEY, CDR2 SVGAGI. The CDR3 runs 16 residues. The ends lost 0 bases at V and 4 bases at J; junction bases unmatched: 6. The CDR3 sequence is CASSYSFRTGAYGYTF. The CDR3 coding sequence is TGTGCCAGCAGTTACTCGTTCAGGACAGGGGCCTATGGCTACACCTTC.

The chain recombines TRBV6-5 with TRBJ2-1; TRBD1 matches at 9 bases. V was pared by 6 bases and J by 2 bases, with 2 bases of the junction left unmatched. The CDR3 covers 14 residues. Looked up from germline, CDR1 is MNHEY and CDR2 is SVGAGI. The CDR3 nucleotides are TGTGCCAGCAGCCGGGACAGGGCCTACAATGAGCAGTTCTTC. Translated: CASSRDRAYNEQFF.

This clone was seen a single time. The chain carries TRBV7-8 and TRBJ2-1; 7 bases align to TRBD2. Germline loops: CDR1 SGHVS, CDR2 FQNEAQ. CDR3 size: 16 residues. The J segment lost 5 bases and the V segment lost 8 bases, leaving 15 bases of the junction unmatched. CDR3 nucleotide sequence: TGTGCCAGCGGTGCGAGCGGGGCGAACCTCAACAATGAGCAGTTCTTC. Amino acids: CASGASGANLNNEQFF.

CDR3 sequence: CASSLALMGGFGYTF. CDR3 bases: TGTGCCAGCAGCTTAGCGCTAATGGGGGGCTTTGGCTACACCTTC. This chain connects TRBV7-2 to TRBJ1-2; possible D gene TRBD1, 6 bases. The CDR3 runs 15 residues. V lost 0 bases, J lost 7 bases, and 15 bases lay in between. Germline V gene sequence: CDR1 SGHTA, CDR2 FQGNSA.

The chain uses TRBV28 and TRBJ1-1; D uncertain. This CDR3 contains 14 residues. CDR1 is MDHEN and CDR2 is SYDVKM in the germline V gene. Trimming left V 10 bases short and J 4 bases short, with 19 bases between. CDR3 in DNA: TGTGCCACCAGAGGTAAAGGGCGCATCACTGAAGCTTTCTTT. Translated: CATRGKGRITEAFF.

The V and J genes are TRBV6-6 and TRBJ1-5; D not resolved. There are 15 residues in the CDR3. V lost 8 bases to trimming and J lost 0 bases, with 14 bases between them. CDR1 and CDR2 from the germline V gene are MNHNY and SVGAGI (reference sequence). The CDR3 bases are TGTGCCAGCGAACTCAGAGGGTATAGCAATCAGCCCCAGCATTTT. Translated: CASELRGYSNQPQHF.

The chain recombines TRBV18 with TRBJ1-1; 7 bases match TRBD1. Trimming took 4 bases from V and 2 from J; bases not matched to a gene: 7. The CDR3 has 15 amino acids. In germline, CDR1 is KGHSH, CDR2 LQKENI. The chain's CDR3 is CASSLRTGYNTEAFF. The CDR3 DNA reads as TGTGCCAGCTCACTCAGGACAGGATATAACACTGAAGCTTTCTTT. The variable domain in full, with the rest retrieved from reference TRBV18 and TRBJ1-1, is NAGVMQNPRHLVRRRGQEARLRCSPMKGHSHVYWYRQLPEEGLKFMVYLQKENIIDESGMPKERFSAEFPKEGPSILRIQQVVRGDSAAYFCASSLRTGYNTEAFFGQGTRLTVV.

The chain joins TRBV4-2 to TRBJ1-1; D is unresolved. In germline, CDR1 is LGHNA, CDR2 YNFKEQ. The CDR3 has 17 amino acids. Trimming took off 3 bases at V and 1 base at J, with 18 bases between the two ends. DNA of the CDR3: TGTGCCAGCAGCCACGACCTCGGACGGTTGCGGAACACTGAAGCTTTCTTT. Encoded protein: CASSHDLGRLRNTEAFF.

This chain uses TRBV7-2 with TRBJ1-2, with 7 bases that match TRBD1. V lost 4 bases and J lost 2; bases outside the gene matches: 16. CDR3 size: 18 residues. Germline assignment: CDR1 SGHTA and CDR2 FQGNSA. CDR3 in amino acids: CASSSGPGQNNPNYGYTF. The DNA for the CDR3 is TGTGCCAGCAGCTCTGGACCGGGACAGAACAATCCGAACTATGGCTACACCTTC.

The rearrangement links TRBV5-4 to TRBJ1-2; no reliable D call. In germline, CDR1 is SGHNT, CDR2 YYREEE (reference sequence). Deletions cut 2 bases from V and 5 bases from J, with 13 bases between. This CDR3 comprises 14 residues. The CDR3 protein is CASSLGIAPYGYTF. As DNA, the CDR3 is TGTGCCAGCAGCTTAGGGATAGCTCCGTATGGCTACACCTTC.

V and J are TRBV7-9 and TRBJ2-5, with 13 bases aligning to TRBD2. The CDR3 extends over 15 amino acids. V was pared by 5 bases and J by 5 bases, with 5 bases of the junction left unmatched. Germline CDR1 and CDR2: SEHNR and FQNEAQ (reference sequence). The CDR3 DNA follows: TGTGCCAGCAGCCTTACTAGCGGGGGGGCTGAGACCCAGTACTTC. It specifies CASSLTSGGAETQYF.

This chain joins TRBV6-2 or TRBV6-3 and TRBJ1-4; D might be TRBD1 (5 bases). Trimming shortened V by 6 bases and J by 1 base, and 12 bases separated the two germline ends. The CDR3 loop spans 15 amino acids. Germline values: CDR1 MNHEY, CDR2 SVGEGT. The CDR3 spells CASSQGRRTNEKLFF. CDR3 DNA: TGTGCCAGCAGCCAGGGACGGAGAACTAATGAAAAACTGTTTTTT.

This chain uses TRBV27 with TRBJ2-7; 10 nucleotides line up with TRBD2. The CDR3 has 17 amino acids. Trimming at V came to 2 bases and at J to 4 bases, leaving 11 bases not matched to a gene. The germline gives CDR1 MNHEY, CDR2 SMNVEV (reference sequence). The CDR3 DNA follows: TGTGCCAGCAGTTTAACACGTGTACTAGCGGGGAAGTACGAGCAGTACGTC. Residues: CASSLTRVLAGKYEQYV.

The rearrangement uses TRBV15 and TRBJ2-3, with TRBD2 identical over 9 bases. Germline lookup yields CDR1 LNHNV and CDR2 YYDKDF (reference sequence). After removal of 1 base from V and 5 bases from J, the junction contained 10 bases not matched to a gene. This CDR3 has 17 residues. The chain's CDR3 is CATSRGRGGDDGDTQYF. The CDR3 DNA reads TGTGCCACCAGCAGAGGGCGCGGGGGGGATGATGGAGATACGCAGTATTTT.

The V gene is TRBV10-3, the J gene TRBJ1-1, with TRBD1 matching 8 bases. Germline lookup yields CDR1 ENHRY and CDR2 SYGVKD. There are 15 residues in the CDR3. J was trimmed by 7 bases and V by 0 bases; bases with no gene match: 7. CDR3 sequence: CAISESTRGTGEAFF. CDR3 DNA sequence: TGTGCCATCAGTGAGTCGACCAGGGGGACAGGTGAAGCTTTCTTT.

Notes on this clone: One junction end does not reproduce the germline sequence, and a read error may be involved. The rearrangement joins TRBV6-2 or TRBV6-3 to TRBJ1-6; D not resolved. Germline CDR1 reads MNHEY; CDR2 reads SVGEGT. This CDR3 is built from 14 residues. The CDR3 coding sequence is TGTGCCAGCAGTTACGCTGCCTACAATTCACCCCTCCACTTT. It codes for CASSYAAYNSPLHF.

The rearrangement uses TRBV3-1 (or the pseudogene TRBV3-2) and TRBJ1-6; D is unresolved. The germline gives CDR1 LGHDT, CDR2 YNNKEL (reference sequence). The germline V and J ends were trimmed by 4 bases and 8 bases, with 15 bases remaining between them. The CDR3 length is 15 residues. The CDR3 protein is CASSPPGFIDSPLHF. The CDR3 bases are TGTGCCAGCAGCCCGCCGGGCTTCATCGATTCACCCCTCCACTTT.

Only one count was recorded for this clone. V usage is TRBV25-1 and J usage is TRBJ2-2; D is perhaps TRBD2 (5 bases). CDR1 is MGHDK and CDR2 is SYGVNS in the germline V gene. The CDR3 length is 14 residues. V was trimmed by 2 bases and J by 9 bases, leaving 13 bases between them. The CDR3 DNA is TGTGCCAGCAGTGAAACGGGAAGAGGCAGGGAGCTGTTTTTT. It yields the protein CASSETGRGRELFF.

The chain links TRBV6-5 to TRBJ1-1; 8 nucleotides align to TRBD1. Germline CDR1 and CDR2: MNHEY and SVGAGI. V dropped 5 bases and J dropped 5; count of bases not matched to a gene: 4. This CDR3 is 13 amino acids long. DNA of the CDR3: TGTGCCAGCAGTACAGGGGGGATTACTGAAGCTTTCTTT. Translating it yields CASSTGGITEAFF.

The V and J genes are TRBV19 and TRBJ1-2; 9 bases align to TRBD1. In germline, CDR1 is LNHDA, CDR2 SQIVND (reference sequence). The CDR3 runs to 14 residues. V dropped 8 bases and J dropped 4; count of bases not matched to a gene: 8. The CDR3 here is CASQPTGGGYGYTF. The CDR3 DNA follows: TGTGCCAGTCAACCAACAGGGGGCGGCTATGGCTACACCTTC.

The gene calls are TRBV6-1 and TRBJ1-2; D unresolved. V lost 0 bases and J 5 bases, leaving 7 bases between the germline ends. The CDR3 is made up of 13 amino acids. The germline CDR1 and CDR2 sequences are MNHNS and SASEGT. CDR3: CASSEAPGYGYTF. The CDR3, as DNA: TGTGCCAGCAGTGAAGCCCCCGGGTATGGCTACACCTTC.

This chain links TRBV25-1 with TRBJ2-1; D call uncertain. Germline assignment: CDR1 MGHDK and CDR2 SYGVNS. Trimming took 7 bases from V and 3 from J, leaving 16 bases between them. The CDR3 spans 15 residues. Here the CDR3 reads CASMKVGYHYNEQFF. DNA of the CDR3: TGTGCCAGCATGAAGGTGGGATATCACTACAATGAGCAGTTCTTC.

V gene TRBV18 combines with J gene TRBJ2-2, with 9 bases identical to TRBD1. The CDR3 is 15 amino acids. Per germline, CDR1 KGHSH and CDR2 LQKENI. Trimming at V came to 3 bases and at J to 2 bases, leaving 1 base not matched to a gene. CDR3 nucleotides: TGTGCCAGCTCACCGACAGGGGGAAACACCGGGGAGCTGTTTTTT. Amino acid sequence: CASSPTGGNTGELFF.

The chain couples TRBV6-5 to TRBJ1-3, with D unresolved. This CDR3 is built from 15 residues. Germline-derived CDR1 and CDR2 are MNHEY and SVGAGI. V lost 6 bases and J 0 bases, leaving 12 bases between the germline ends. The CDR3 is CASRPENPSGNTIYF. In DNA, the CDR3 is TGTGCCAGCAGACCTGAAAACCCCTCTGGAAACACCATATATTTT.

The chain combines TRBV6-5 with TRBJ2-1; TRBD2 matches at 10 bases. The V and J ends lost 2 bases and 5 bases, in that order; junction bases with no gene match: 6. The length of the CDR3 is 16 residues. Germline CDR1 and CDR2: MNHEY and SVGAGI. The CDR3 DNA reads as TGTGCCAGCAGTTACGTCCTAGCGGGAGACCACAATGAGCAGTTCTTC. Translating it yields CASSYVLAGDHNEQFF.

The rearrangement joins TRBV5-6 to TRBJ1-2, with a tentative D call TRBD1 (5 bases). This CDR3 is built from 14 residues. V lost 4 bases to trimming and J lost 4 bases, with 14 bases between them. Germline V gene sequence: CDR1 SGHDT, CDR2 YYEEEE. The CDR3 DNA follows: TGTGCCAGCAGCCCCGGGACGGACTCCTATGGCTACACCTTC. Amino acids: CASSPGTDSYGYTF.

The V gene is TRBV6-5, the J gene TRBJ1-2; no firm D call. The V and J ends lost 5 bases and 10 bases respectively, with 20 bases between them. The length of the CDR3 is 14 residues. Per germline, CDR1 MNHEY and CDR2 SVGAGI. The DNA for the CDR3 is TGTGCCAGCAGTCCTAGCTGGGCCACTAATACCTACACCTTC. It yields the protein CASSPSWATNTYTF.